This TCR beta chain stems from a study of monozygotic twins with cystic fibrosis. Study results and limitations: In 13 of 16 pairs, V gene usage was closest to the co-twin's. No link emerged between shared CDR3 counts and age, concordance or severity. Clonality was generally low (median around 0.01), higher in the most severe patients.

In regard to this clone: The target antigen is unknown.

CDR3 length: 15 amino acids. Germline V gene sequence: CDR1 ENHRY, CDR2 SYGVKD. The junction had 9 bases not matched to a gene; V was cut back by 7 bases and J by 3 bases. Here immunoSEQ multiplex PCR was the method, and the copy in TCRdb shows in-frame clones only, minus some. Among approximately 11,000 clones listed, approximately 85% were seen once. This sequence was found in a man aged 18 to 29 with cystic fibrosis. The material sequenced was blood. The genes are TRBV10-3 and TRBJ2-7; 10 bases line up with TRBD2. The CDR3 region is CAITDGTSENYEQYF. CDR3 DNA sequence: TGTGCCATCACCGACGGGACTAGCGAGAACTACGAGCAGTACTTC.